This T cell receptor (beta chain) was sequenced in a study of OX40 agonist ivuxolimab in advanced cancers. Repertoires were generated with immunoSEQ multiplex PCR, while TCRdb's copy carries only in-frame clones and drops some. Of tens of thousands of clones listed, around 80% are singletons. CDR1 is LNHDA and CDR2 is SQIVND in the germline V gene (reference sequence). The V end was cut by 5 bases, the J end by 6 bases, with 13 bases between. This CDR3 is built from 14 residues. The material sequenced was CD4+ or CD8+ T cells sorted from blood, taken in a trial of the OX40 agonist ivuxolimab. The gene calls are TRBV19 and TRBJ2-2; no clear D. The source is an adult with an advanced solid tumor such as melanoma, head and neck, liver or kidney cancer. The CDR3 here is CASSGQARAGELFF. CDR3 nucleotides: TGTGCCAGTAGTGGGCAGGCTAGGGCCGGGGAGCTGTTTTTT.